Following are 14 T cell receptor beta chains from one sample sequenced in a study of CD8+CD57+ T cells in acquired aplastic anemia (dated 2018 in TCRdb). The data were produced on an Illumina HiSeq 2000. Profiling of TCR beta VDJ combinations and CDR3 sequences used genomic DNA as the template. TCRdb trimmed the raw reads at Q25, called clones with MiXCR and kept productive beta chains. When rows share a CDR3 protein, they turn into one entry using the most common DNA and genes. In all, the sample holds about 210,000 distinct CDR3 sequences, and approximately 60% of those were seen once. The ten largest account for 25% to 30% of the sample. Sample: sorted CD4+, CD8+, or CD8+CD57+ T cells (not recorded which) from PBMCs. The origin of the receptors is a human donor in good health.

With regard to this clonotype: The junction departs from the called germline gene at one end, perhaps through a read error. The genes are TRBV10-3 and TRBJ2-2, with a tentative D call TRBD1 (5 bases). Germline-derived CDR1 and CDR2 are ENHRY and SYGVKD. The CDR3 loop spans 14 amino acids. The chain's CDR3 is CASSRQRNTGELFF. The CDR3 nucleotides read TGTGCCAGCAGTCGACAGAGGAACACCGGGGAGCTGTTTTTT.

This clonotype was recorded at least ten times. The chain couples TRBV10-1 to TRBJ2-7; no clear D gene. This CDR3 has 14 residues. Trimming cost V 11 bases and J 3 bases, with 20 bases left between them. Per the germline V gene, CDR1 is WNHNN and CDR2 is SYGVQD (reference sequence). CDR3 sequence: CARTRPYTGYEQYF. CDR3 nucleotide sequence: TGCGCCCGGACCCGTCCCTACACCGGCTACGAGCAGTACTTC.

This clonotype was picked up many times. This chain links TRBV5-6 with TRBJ1-1, with no clear D. Trimming took 1 base from V and 0 from J, leaving 4 bases between them. The CDR3 spans 13 residues. The germline V gene has CDR1 SGHDT and CDR2 YYEEEE. CDR3: CASSLYLNTEAFF. CDR3 in DNA: TGTGCCAGCAGCTTGTACCTGAACACTGAAGCTTTCTTT.

V and J are TRBV7-2 and TRBJ1-3; D gene ambiguous. The CDR3 has 14 residues. The germline V gene encodes CDR1 SGHTA and CDR2 FQGNSA. Trimming pared 3 bases from V and 2 bases from J, leaving 8 bases between. The chain's CDR3 is CASSLRLTGNTIYF. For the CDR3, the DNA is TGTGCCAGCAGCTTGCGCCTGACTGGAAACACCATATATTTT.

The J gene is TRBJ2-7, the V gene TRBV5-1; D gene unclear. The CDR3 consists of 13 residues. Germline V lookup: CDR1 SGHRS, CDR2 YFSETQ. The ends were cut back, 1 base at V and 6 bases at J, with 11 bases in the middle. CDR3 DNA: TGCGCCAGCAGCTTGACGGGTAATCCCGAGCAGTACTTC. Protein product: CASSLTGNPEQYF.

V gene TRBV7-8 combines with J gene TRBJ2-1, with TRBD1 as a possible D gene (5 bases). The V and J ends lost 1 base and 12 bases respectively, with 13 bases between them. The CDR3 consists of 13 residues. Germline CDR1 and CDR2: SGHVS and FQNEAQ. CDR3 protein: CASSLGNTGRQFF. DNA of the CDR3: TGTGCCAGCAGCTTAGGGAACACAGGCAGGCAGTTCTTC.

The CDR3 region has the DNA TGTGCCAGCTCCCTGGGGGGGGGCCGGGGTGAGCAGTATTTT. Its protein is CASSLGGGRGEQYF. The rearrangement joins TRBV7-3 to TRBJ2-3; D is perhaps TRBD2 (7 bases). The CDR3 sequence is 14 residues long. Trimming took off 8 bases at V and 11 bases at J, with 23 bases between the two ends. CDR1 SGHTA and CDR2 FQGTGA come from the germline V gene. The full variable domain, with the rest looked up from reference TRBV7-3 and TRBJ2-3, is GAGVSQTPSNKVTEKGKYVELRCDPISGHTALYWYRQSLGQGPEFLIYFQGTGAADDSGLPNDRFFAVRPEGSVSTLKIQRTERGDSAVYLCASSLGGGRGEQYFGPGTRLTVL.

Comment on this clonotype: A read error is possible here, since a much larger clone lies one base away. Without the conserved terminal phenylalanine or tryptophan, this CDR3 likely stems from a read error. This chain uses TRBV6-2 or TRBV6-3 with TRBJ1-5, with 8 nucleotides matching TRBD1. Germline V gene sequence: CDR1 MNHEY, CDR2 SVGEGT. The CDR3 loop spans 15 amino acids. After removal of 2 bases from V and 1 base from J, the junction contained 1 base not matched to a gene. Here the CDR3 reads CASSYGTGSNQPQHI. The CDR3 DNA follows: TGTGCCAGCAGTTACGGGACAGGAAGCAATCAGCCCCAGCATATT.

J is TRBJ1-5 and V is TRBV7-2; tentatively, D is TRBD1 (5 bases). V was pared by 5 bases and J by 7 bases, with 15 bases between. Per germline, CDR1 SGHTA and CDR2 FQGNSA. The CDR3 sequence is 14 residues long. In DNA form, the CDR3 reads TGTGCCAGCAGCCGGGCAGGGTTCAGGCAGCCCCAGCATTTT. Amino acids: CASSRAGFRQPQHF.

Worth noting for this clonotype: The junction differs from germline at one of its ends, possibly a read error. This CDR3 reads CASSLRQTYGYTF. The CDR3 DNA follows: TGTGCCAGCAGTTTGCGACAGACGTATGGCTACACCTTC. This sequence joins TRBV10-3 and TRBJ1-2; tentative D call: TRBD1 (5 bases). Germline V CDR1 and CDR2: ENHRY, SYGVKD. CDR3 length equals 13 residues.

A remark on this clonotype: The junction departs from germline at one end; a sequencing error may be responsible. The CDR3 region has the DNA TGTGCCAGCAGCTTGCTCAGGGGGACAGGTACGCAGTATTTT. This gives the protein CASSLLRGTGTQYF. The rearrangement joins TRBV7-3 to TRBJ2-3; 8 nucleotides match TRBD1. Germline assignment: CDR1 SGHTA and CDR2 FQGTGA. This CDR3 comprises 14 residues.

The table lists this clonotype with a count of one. This may arise from a read error, as a much more abundant clone is one base away. V and J are TRBV2 and TRBJ2-3; D remains ambiguous. Germline V gene lookup returns CDR1 SNHLY and CDR2 FYNNEI. The CDR3 loop spans 11 amino acids. Trimming cost V 7 bases and J 2 bases, with 4 bases left between them. CDR3 amino acids: CASISTDTQYF. In DNA form, the CDR3 reads TGTGCCAGCATCTCCACAGATACGCAGTATTTT.

The table lists this clonotype with a few counts. The chain recombines TRBV20-1 with TRBJ2-2; TRBD2 matches at 7 bases. CDR3 length: 15 residues. Germline V gene lookup returns CDR1 DFQATT and CDR2 SNEGSKA (reference sequence). V gave up 0 bases and J gave up 4 bases; unmatched junction bases: 5. The CDR3 DNA reads TGCAGTGCTAGAGAAGGTGGGGGGGGCACCGGGGAGCTGTTTTTT. Translating gives CSAREGGGGTGELFF.

This clonotype showed up just once. One junction end does not reproduce the germline sequence, and a read error may be involved. The rearrangement uses TRBV25-1 and TRBJ1-2; D remains ambiguous. The germline gives CDR1 MGHDK, CDR2 SYGVNS. CDR3 size: 16 residues. CDR3 amino acids: CASSEEEWGTNCGYTF. The DNA for the CDR3 is TGTGCCAGCAGTGAAGAAGAGTGGGGAACCAACTGTGGCTACACCTTC.